This T cell receptor beta chain originates from a study of T cells in tumors after PD-1 blockade. General study findings and limits: Roughly 40% of tumor TCR clonotypes were also found in blood.

CDR3 size: 13 residues. Per the germline V gene, CDR1 is KGHDR and CDR2 is SFDVKD. Trimming cost V 4 bases and J 2 bases, with 8 bases left between them. TCRdb keeps only in-frame clones here, not all; method: immunoSEQ multiplex PCR. The table records 13,000 to 15,000 clones, about 84% of them present only once. About this clone: Its target is not known. The sample carries other DNA sequences with the same CDR3.

The sample consisted of PBMCs, taken after anti-PD-1 treatment. The receptor was derived from a human donor with basal cell carcinoma. The V gene is TRBV24-1, the J gene TRBJ2-7; D is unclear. The CDR3, as DNA: TGTGCCACCAGTGACAGTGGTCCCTACGAGCAGTACTTC. Its translation is CATSDSGPYEQYF.